The present T cell receptor beta chain was sequenced within a study of blood T cell repertoires in COVID-19. In its sample, this clone was seen once. As handled by the study authors: Amplification of reference gene primers was used by the study to estimate nucleated cell counts. The assay was immunoSEQ multiplex PCR, and TCRdb's table has in-frame clones only and misses some. For V, J and clone size, that table is used; D and trimming come from the DNA. The sample gives almost 350,000 clones, roughly 90% of which show up once; 0.85% to 1.3% is in the top ten. The V gene's germline CDR1 is PRHDT and CDR2 FYEKMQ (reference sequence). V lost 5 bases and J 6 bases, leaving 16 bases between the germline ends. This CDR3 has 14 amino acids. Participants reported their clinical history, and cohort assignment relied on those reports.

The source of this sequence is a woman younger than 45 who had been exposed to COVID-19. The sequencing input was PBMCs or T cells enriched from blood (not recorded which). This chain connects TRBV13 to TRBJ1-2; a possible D gene is TRBD1 (6 bases). In nucleotides, the CDR3 is TGTGCCAGCAGCCTGCCACAGGGTATCGATGGCTACACCTTC. Its translation is CASSLPQGIDGYTF. The complete variable domain, with remaining parts taken from reference TRBV13 and TRBJ1-2, reads AAGVIQSPRHLIKEKRETATLKCYPIPRHDTVYWYQQGPGQDPQFLISFYEKMQSDKGSIPDRFSAQQFSDYHSELNMSSLELGDSALYFCASSLPQGIDGYTFGSGTRLTVV.